This T cell receptor (beta chain) is drawn from a study of blood T cell repertoires in COVID-19. Study-wide background: T cells, B-cell-depleted T cells, or PBMCs provided the cDNA or gDNA that served as material.

Per the original methods: It was from reference gene primer amplification that nucleated cell counts were estimated. Assay used: immunoSEQ multiplex PCR; TCRdb lists only in-frame clones, some missing. V, J and clone size derive from that table, while D and trimming were established from the DNA sequence. Among roughly 350,000 clones listed, around 85% were seen once. V shed 4 bases and J 6 bases; nucleotides not matched to a gene: 3. This CDR3 contains 14 residues. Germline CDR1 reads MGHRA; CDR2 reads YSYEKL. This sequence was found in a woman aged 18-30 years with acute or convalescent COVID-19. V is TRBV4-1 and J is TRBJ2-3, with 11 bases that match TRBD1. The sequenced material came from peripheral blood. CDR3 sequence: CASSRGQGADTQYF. Written as DNA, the CDR3 is TGCGCCAGCAGCCGCGGACAGGGGGCGGATACGCAGTATTTT.